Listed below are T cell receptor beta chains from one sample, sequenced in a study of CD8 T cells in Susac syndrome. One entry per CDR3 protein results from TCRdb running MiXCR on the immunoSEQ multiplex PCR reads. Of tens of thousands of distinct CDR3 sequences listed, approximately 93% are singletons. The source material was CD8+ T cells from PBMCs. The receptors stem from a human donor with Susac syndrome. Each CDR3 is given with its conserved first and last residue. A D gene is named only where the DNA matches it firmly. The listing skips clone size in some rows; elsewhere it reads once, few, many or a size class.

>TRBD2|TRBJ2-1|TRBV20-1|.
CSARSGTSGINEQFF
TGCAGTGCGAGAAGCGGGACTAGCGGGATCAATGAGCAGTTCTTC
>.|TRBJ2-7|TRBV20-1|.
CSARDGTYEQYF
TGCAGTGCTAGGGACGGAACCTACGAGCAGTACTTC
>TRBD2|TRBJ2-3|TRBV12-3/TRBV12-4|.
CASTSGTHTDTQYF
TGTGCCTCGACTAGCGGGACCCACACAGATACGCAGTATTTT
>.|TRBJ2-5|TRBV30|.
CAWSFGGASARLLETQYF
TGTGCCTGGAGCTTCGGAGGGGCTAGCGCGCGGTTACTGGAGACCCAGTACTTC
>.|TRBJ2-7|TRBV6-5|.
CASRPQGEGYEQYF
TGTGCCAGCAGGCCACAGGGGGAGGGCTACGAGCAGTACTTC
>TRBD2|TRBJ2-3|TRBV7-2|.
CASSVAGRSPTDTQYF
TGTGCCAGCAGCGTAGCGGGCCGAAGCCCCACAGATACGCAGTATTTT
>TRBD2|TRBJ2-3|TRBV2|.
CASRTSGRPDTQYF
TGTGCCAGCAGAACTAGCGGGAGACCGGATACGCAGTATTTT
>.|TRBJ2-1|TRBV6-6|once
CASSYASPANEQFF
TGTGCCAGCAGTTACGCAAGCCCCGCGAATGAGCAGTTCTTC
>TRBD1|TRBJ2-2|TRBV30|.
CASQGDKNTGELFF
TGTGCCTCCCAGGGGGACAAGAACACCGGGGAGCTGTTTTTT
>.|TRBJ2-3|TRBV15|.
CATSLARQVQDTQYF
TGTGCCACCAGCTTAGCCCGGCAGGTCCAAGATACGCAGTATTTT
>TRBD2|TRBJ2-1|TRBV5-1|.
CASSTGLAYNEQFF
TGCGCCAGCAGCACGGGACTAGCCTACAATGAGCAGTTCTTC
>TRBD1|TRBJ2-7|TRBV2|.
CASSEWDRGQIYEQYF
TGTGCCAGCAGTGAATGGGACAGGGGGCAAATCTACGAGCAGTACTTC
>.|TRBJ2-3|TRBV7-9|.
CASSLEVQGQRTDTQYF
TGTGCCAGCAGCTTAGAGGTTCAAGGGCAGCGCACAGATACGCAGTATTTT
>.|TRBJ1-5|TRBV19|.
CASTLAQSFNQPLAF
TGTGCCAGTACCCTGGCACAGTCTTTCAATCAGCCCCTAGCATTT
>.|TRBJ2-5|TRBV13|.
CASSLKLGGPGETQYF
TGTGCCAGCAGCTTAAAGCTCGGGGGGCCAGGAGAGACCCAGTACTTC
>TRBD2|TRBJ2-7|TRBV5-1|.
CASSLPSGTNSYEQYF
TGCGCCAGCAGCTTGCCTAGCGGGACCAACTCCTACGAGCAGTACTTC
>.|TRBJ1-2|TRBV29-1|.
CSVEAENYGYTF
TGCAGCGTTGAGGCAGAGAACTATGGCTACACCTTC
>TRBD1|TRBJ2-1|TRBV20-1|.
CSASTGTGNEQFF
TGCAGTGCCTCAACCGGGACAGGCAATGAGCAGTTCTTC
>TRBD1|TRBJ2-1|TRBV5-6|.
CASSSRPGQGAIRYNEQFF
TGTGCCAGCAGCTCCCGGCCGGGACAGGGGGCGATTAGATACAATGAGCAGTTCTTC
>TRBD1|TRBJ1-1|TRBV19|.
CASSVGQGANTEAFF
TGTGCCAGTAGTGTCGGACAGGGGGCGAACACTGAAGCTTTCTTT
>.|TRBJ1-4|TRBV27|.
CASSARQNEKLFF
TGTGCCAGCAGTGCCCGACAGAATGAAAAACTGTTTTTT
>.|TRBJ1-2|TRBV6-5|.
CASSYSEGYGYTF
TGTGCCAGCAGTTACTCTGAAGGCTATGGCTACACCTTC
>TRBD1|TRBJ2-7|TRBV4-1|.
CASSQDSTKTTDRETYEQYF
TGCGCCAGCAGCCAAGATAGCACCAAAACTACGGACAGGGAAACCTACGAGCAGTACTTC
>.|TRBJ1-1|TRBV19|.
CASSIRVGEAFF
TGTGCCAGTAGTATAAGAGTAGGCGAAGCTTTCTTT
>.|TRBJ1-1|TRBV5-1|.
CASSLDVGTEAFF
TGCGCCAGCAGCTTGGATGTAGGGACTGAAGCTTTCTTT
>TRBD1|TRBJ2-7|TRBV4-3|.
CASSQRTGGLSYEQYF
TGCGCCAGCAGCCAAAGGACAGGGGGGCTATCCTACGAGCAGTACTTC
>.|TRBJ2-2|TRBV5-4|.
CASSLDPGELFF
TGTGCCAGCAGCTTGGATCCCGGGGAGCTGTTTTTT
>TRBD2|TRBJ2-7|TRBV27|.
CASSLSAGGRGLSYEQYF
TGTGCCAGCAGTTTATCGGCGGGCGGGAGAGGTTTATCCTACGAGCAGTACTTC
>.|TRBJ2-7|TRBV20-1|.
CSAEGAPGHTPYEQYF
TGCAGTGCCGAAGGAGCCCCGGGACATACACCCTACGAGCAGTACTTC
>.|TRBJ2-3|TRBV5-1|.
CASSLLVADTQYF
TGCGCCAGCAGCTTGCTAGTGGCAGATACGCAGTATTTT
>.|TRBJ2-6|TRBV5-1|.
CAGVPSTGANVLTF
TGCGCCGGCGTTCCGAGTACTGGGGCCAACGTCCTGACTTTC
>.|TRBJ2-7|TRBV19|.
CASSKVGLGEQYF
TGTGCCAGTAGTAAGGTGGGGCTAGGTGAGCAGTACTTC
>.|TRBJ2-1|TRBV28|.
CASRQVGGAHEQFF
TGTGCCAGCAGGCAAGTGGGGGGGGCGCATGAGCAGTTCTTC
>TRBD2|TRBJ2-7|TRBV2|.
CASSEPRQSVGLAGAYEQYF
TGTGCCAGCAGTGAACCTCGTCAGAGCGTAGGGCTAGCGGGCGCCTACGAGCAGTACTTC
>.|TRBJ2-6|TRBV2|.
CASSLSSPGANVLTF
TGTGCCAGCAGCCTCAGCTCCCCCGGGGCCAACGTCCTGACTTTC
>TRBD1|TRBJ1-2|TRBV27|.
CASSRDSTVYGYTF
TGTGCCAGCAGCCGGGACAGCACAGTCTATGGCTACACCTTC
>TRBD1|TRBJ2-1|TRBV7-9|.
CASSLVQGERFF
TGTGCCAGCAGCTTAGTCCAGGGGGAGAGGTTCTTC
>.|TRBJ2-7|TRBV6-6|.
CASSGYYEQYF
TGTGCCAGCAGTGGTTACTACGAGCAGTACTTC